Below, 15 T cell receptor beta chains from the same sample are listed, as sequenced in a study of naive and memory T cell subsets. Two oligonucleotides, mixed equimolar, formed the beta constant-region primer covering TRBC1 and TRBC2. TCRdb processed the UMI-ligation and nested PCR reads anew with MiXCR; each CDR3 protein has one entry. This repertoire shows tens of thousands of distinct CDR3 sequences, roughly 15% found once; its top ten account for roughly a fifth. Sequenced material: effector memory CD4+ T cells from blood. Specified subset: effector memory, CD45RA- CD27-. The receptors come from a human donor in good health.

The chain links TRBV7-2 to TRBJ2-7; D is perhaps TRBD1 (5 bases). This CDR3 is 15 amino acids long. CDR1 and CDR2 from the germline V gene are SGHTA and FQGNSA. V lost 4 bases, J lost 1 base, and 14 bases lay in between. DNA for the CDR3: TGTGCCAGCAGCTGGGGCCCGAGCAAATCCTACGAGCAGTACTTC. It specifies CASSWGPSKSYEQYF.

The V and J genes are TRBV4-1 and TRBJ1-4, with 11 bases that match TRBD1. Germline loops: CDR1 MGHRA, CDR2 YSYEKL. The CDR3 length is 15 residues. J gave up 7 bases and V 0 bases, and 1 base lay outside the gene matches. The CDR3 loop reads CASSQDGTGGEKLFF. In DNA, the CDR3 is TGCGCCAGCAGCCAAGATGGGACAGGGGGTGAAAAACTGTTTTTT.

About this clonotype itself: A much larger clone differs by one base, so this may be a read error. Since the CDR3 does not end with the conserved phenylalanine or tryptophan, this likely comes from a read error. DNA for the CDR3: TGTGCCACCAGTGCGACAGGGTTGGGCAATGAGCAGTTCTCC. Protein product: CATSATGLGNEQFS. The V gene is TRBV24-1, the J gene TRBJ2-1, with 7 bases lining up with TRBD1. Germline V gene sequence: CDR1 KGHDR, CDR2 SFDVKD. The CDR3 covers 14 residues. With V trimmed by 5 bases and J by 6 bases, 6 bases remained unmatched.

This chain connects TRBV27 to TRBJ2-6; D gene ambiguous. There are 15 residues in the CDR3. Germline V CDR1 and CDR2: MNHEY, SMNVEV (reference sequence). V was clipped by 3 bases and J by 0 bases, with 6 bases between them. The CDR3 region has the DNA TGTGCCAGCAGTTTCCAGGTCTCTGGGGCCAACGTCCTGACTTTC. It codes for CASSFQVSGANVLTF.

This chain uses TRBV14 with TRBJ2-2; TRBD2 matches 14 bases. V lost 1 base to trimming and J lost 6 bases; unmatched junction nucleotides: 4. In germline, CDR1 is SGHDN, CDR2 FVKESK. The CDR3 is 17 amino acids. CDR3 protein: CASSQGTSGRYAGELFF. CDR3 in DNA: TGTGCCAGCAGCCAAGGGACTAGCGGGAGGTATGCCGGGGAGCTGTTTTTT. Together with reference TRBV14 and TRBJ2-2, the CDR3 gives the full variable domain: EAGVTQFPSHSVIEKGQTVTLRCDPISGHDNLYWYRRVMGKEIKFLLHFVKESKQDESGMPNNRFLAERTGGTYSTLKVQPAELEDSGVYFCASSQGTSGRYAGELFFGEGSRLTVL.

This clonotype has a count of ten or more. This rearrangement joins TRBV20-1 to TRBJ1-5, with TRBD1 identical over 9 bases. Trimming took 4 bases from V and 0 from J; bases not matched to a gene: 4. The length of the CDR3 is 15 residues. The germline gives CDR1 DFQATT, CDR2 SNEGSKA (reference sequence). The CDR3 DNA reads TGCAGTGCTACCGGGACAGGGTATAGCAATCAGCCCCAGCATTTT. As protein: CSATGTGYSNQPQHF.

CDR3 in amino acids: CASSLDRTLNEKLFF. The CDR3 nucleotides read TGTGCCAGCAGCCTTGACAGAACGCTAAATGAAAAACTGTTTTTT. The rearrangement joins TRBV7-2 to TRBJ1-4, with a possible D match to TRBD1 (5 bases). The CDR3 consists of 15 residues. Germline CDR1 and CDR2: SGHTA and FQGNSA. The V end was cut by 5 bases, the J end by 5 bases, with 15 bases between.

The sample holds many counts of this clonotype. This chain connects TRBV6-5 to TRBJ2-6; 8 bases match TRBD1. The CDR3 loop spans 18 amino acids. CDR1 MNHEY and CDR2 SVGAGI come from the germline V gene. The V segment lost 5 bases and the J segment 0 bases; nucleotides outside the gene matches: 9. In DNA form, the CDR3 reads TGTGCCAGCAGTCCCGGGACAGGCCTTACCTCTGGGGCCAACGTCCTGACTTTC. Its protein product is CASSPGTGLTSGANVLTF.

The sample holds a few counts of this clonotype. The chain combines TRBV10-3 with TRBJ1-5; D call uncertain. This CDR3 is 13 amino acids long. V shed 7 bases and J shed 4 bases, with 11 bases lying between them. From germline, CDR1 is ENHRY and CDR2 SYGVKD. CDR3 sequence (DNA): TGTGCCATCAATCCCGGACCTAATCAGCCCCAGCATTTT. Protein sequence: CAINPGPNQPQHF.

The V gene is TRBV6-2 or TRBV6-3, the J gene TRBJ2-2; D is uncertain. Germline V gives CDR1 MNHEY, CDR2 SVGEGT. This CDR3 has 13 residues. V was shortened by 2 bases and J by 3 bases, with 4 bases between the two germline ends. CDR3 loop: CASSYTHTGELFF. The CDR3, as DNA: TGTGCCAGCAGTTACACTCACACCGGGGAGCTGTTTTTT.

This clonotype appeared many times. CDR3 sequence: CASSYADAGGIRNEQFF. As DNA, the CDR3 is TGTGCCAGCAGCTATGCCGACGCCGGGGGTATTCGAAATGAGCAGTTCTTC. The chain is built from TRBV6-1 and TRBJ2-1; D possibly corresponds to TRBD2 (6 bases). The CDR3 is 17 residues long. Deletions cut 6 bases from V and 7 bases from J, with 25 bases between. Germline CDR1 and CDR2: MNHNS and SASEGT.

This clonotype was detected only a few times. This sequence joins TRBV15 and TRBJ1-5; possibly TRBD1 for D (5 bases). CDR3 size: 17 residues. Germline CDR1 LNHNV, CDR2 YYDKDF (reference sequence). V gave up 1 base and J gave up 2 bases, with 15 bases separating them. The CDR3 region is CATSRGLPTGRNQPQHF. The CDR3, as DNA: TGTGCCACCAGCAGAGGATTGCCCACGGGGCGCAATCAGCCCCAGCATTTT.

This clonotype has only a few counts. The chain links TRBV19 to TRBJ1-1; D is undetermined. This CDR3 contains 11 residues. CDR1 is LNHDA, CDR2 SQIVND, per germline (reference sequence). Trimming took 3 bases from V and 9 from J, leaving 8 bases between them. The CDR3 here is CASSITEKAFF. The CDR3 nucleotides read TGTGCCAGTAGTATTACTGAAAAAGCTTTCTTT.

Judged by abundance, this clonotype is medium-sized. The chain joins TRBV24-1 to TRBJ2-6; D is unresolved. The CDR3 length is 15 residues. Trimming left V 1 base short and J 0 bases short, with 3 bases between. Germline CDR1 is KGHDR and CDR2 is SFDVKD. DNA for the CDR3: TGTGCCACCAGTGATTTTAGCTCTGGGGCCAACGTCCTGACTTTC. This sequence encodes CATSDFSSGANVLTF.

In its sample, this clonotype was seen a few times. Given a much more abundant clone one base away, this may be a read error. V usage is TRBV3-1 and J usage is TRBJ2-3; TRBD1 might be the D (6 bases). The CDR3 is 14 amino acids. CDR1 LGHDT and CDR2 YNNKEL come from the germline V gene (reference sequence). With 1 base removed from V and 4 bases from J, the gap between germline ends came to 9 bases. The CDR3 loop is CASSQGAGADTQYF. The CDR3 bases are TGTGCCAGCAGCCAAGGTGCAGGGGCAGATACGCAGTATTTT.